This T cell receptor beta chain is drawn from a study of CD8 T cells in ankylosing spondylitis. Study findings and constraints: Reports say disease-linked clones showed up significantly more in matched ankylosing spondylitis synovial fluid. Some of these motif variants have turned up before, in reports on reactive arthritis synovial fluid and blood. Characteristic of ankylosing spondylitis blood, it appeared, was a TCR beta motif comprising 7 to 9 highly homologous variants.

The sample holds a few counts of this clonotype. Its antigen remains unknown. Germline CDR1 is MGHRA and CDR2 is YSYEKL. The germline V and J ends were trimmed by 0 bases and 5 bases, with 10 bases remaining between them. This CDR3 comprises 14 residues. In making TCR beta libraries, quantitative 5'-RACE with molecular barcodes was used. Each CDR3 protein gets one entry after TCRdb re-called the 5' RACE reads with MiXCR. The sample lists about 400,000 distinct CDR3 sequences; about 22% were seen once. This TCR derives from a male donor with ankylosing spondylitis. The specimen was blood, either unsorted or a sorted T cell fraction (not recorded which). The V gene is TRBV4-1, the J gene TRBJ1-2; D gene ambiguous. CDR3 residues: CASSQDWRVYGYTF. The CDR3 DNA sequence: TGCGCCAGCAGCCAAGATTGGCGGGTTTATGGCTACACCTTC.